The clone carrying this T cell receptor beta chain was counted between two and nine times. The CDR3 runs to 15 residues. V was clipped by 3 bases and J by 1 base, with 13 bases between them. Germline assignment: CDR1 SGHNT and CDR2 YYREEE (reference sequence). Some clones are missing from TCRdb's copy, which holds only in-frame ones; the method was immunoSEQ multiplex PCR. The sample contains around 49,000 clones, 60% to 80% of which appear only once. This entry belongs to a study of OX40 agonist ivuxolimab in advanced cancers. The J gene is TRBJ1-1, the V gene TRBV5-4; D is possibly TRBD1 (5 bases). The sample was CD4+ or CD8+ T cells sorted from blood, taken in a trial of the OX40 agonist ivuxolimab. The clonotype originates from an adult with an advanced solid tumor such as melanoma, head and neck, liver or kidney cancer. CDR3 residues: CASSSQKGRNTEAFF. CDR3 nucleotides: TGTGCCAGCAGCTCCCAGAAGGGGCGGAACACTGAAGCTTTCTTT.